This note documents a single TCR beta chain sequence. These data are taken from a study of blood T cell repertoires in COVID-19. Study-level information: Spain, Italy and the United States supplied samples that represented acute and convalescent COVID-19.

Germline assignment: CDR1 WNHNN and CDR2 SYGVQD (reference sequence). The CDR3 runs to 13 residues. V was trimmed by 0 bases and J by 5 bases, leaving 7 bases between them. Study processing details: Scientists estimated how many nucleated cells there were by amplifying reference gene primers. This table comes from immunoSEQ multiplex PCR, and its TCRdb copy is limited to in-frame clones, with some not included. The DNA gave D and trimming, while V, J and clone size come from that table. The sample has roughly 24,000 clones; approximately 84% are singletons. The rearrangement uses TRBV10-1 and TRBJ1-1, with D uncertain. Specimen: peripheral blood. The receptor's source is a woman at least 80 years old with acute or convalescent COVID-19. The CDR3 spells CASSESRGTEAFF. The CDR3 DNA reads TGCGCCAGCAGTGAGTCCCGGGGAACTGAAGCTTTCTTT.